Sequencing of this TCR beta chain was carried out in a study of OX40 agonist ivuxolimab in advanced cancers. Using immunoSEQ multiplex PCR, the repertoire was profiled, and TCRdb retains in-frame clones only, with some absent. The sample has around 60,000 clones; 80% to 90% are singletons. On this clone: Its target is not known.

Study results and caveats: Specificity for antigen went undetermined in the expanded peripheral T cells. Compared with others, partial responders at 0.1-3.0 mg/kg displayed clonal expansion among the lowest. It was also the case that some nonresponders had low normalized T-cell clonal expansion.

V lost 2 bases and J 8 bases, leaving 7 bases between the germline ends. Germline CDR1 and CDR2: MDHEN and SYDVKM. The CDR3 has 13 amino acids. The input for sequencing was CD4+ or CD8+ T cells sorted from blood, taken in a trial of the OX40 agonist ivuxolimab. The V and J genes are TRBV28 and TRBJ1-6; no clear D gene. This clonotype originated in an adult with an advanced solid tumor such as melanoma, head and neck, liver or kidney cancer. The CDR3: CASSLVGHSPLHF. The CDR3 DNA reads TGTGCCAGCAGTTTAGTAGGGCATTCACCCCTCCACTTT.